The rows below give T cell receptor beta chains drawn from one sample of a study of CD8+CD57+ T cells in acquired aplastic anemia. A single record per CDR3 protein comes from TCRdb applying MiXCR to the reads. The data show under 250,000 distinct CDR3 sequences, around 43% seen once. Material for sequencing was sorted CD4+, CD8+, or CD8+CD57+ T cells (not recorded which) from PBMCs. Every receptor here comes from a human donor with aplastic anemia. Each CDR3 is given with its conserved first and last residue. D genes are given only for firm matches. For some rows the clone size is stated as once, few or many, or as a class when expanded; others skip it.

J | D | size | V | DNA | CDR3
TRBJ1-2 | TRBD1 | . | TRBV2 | TGTGCCAGCAGTGGGGACAGGGGGACTTTAGGGTATGGCTACACCTTC | CASSGDRGTLGYGYTF
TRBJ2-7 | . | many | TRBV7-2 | TGTGCCAGCAGCTTAGGATCGGCCTACGAGCAGTACTTC | CASSLGSAYEQYF
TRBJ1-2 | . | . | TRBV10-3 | TGTGCCATCAAGGCAGGGGTCCAGGGGTATGGCTACACCTTC | CAIKAGVQGYGYTF
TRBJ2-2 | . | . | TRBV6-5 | TGTGCCAGCAGTCTAGCCCCTACGAACACCGGGGAGCTGTTTTTT | CASSLAPTNTGELFF
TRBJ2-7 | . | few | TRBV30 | TGTGCCTGGAGCCCCTCAGGCTACGAGCAGTACTTC | CAWSPSGYEQYF
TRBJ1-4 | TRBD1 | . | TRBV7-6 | TGTGCCAGCAGCTCAGGACAGGGGACAAAGGATAATGAAAAACTGTTTTTT | CASSSGQGTKDNEKLFF
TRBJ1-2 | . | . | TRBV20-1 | TGCAGTCCCCGTGCAGGGTTGGGTGGCTACACCTTC | CSPRAGLGGYTF
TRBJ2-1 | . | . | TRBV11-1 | TGTGCCAGCAGCCCCGCCCGAAGAGGGTTGCAGTTCTTC | CASSPARRGLQFF
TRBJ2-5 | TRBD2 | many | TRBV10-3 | TGTGCCATCAGGCCGGGACTAGCGGGAGAAGAGACCCAGTACTTC | CAIRPGLAGEETQYF
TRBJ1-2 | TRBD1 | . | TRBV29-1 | TGCAGCGTAGGACAGGGATATGGCTACACCTTC | CSVGQGYGYTF